The source of this T cell receptor beta chain is a study of T-cell memory formation after mild COVID-19. Findings and caveats of the study: Of the contracting clones, CD4+ ones lay mainly in CM and EM, and CD8+ ones in EMRA. Unconfirmed was the SARS-CoV-2 specificity of second-wave clones that peaked on day 37. Memory from before infection featured some responding clones, which suggests cross-reactive memory joined.

This CDR3 comprises 14 residues. Trimming pared 10 bases from V and 9 bases from J, leaving 20 bases between. Germline CDR1 is SGDLS and CDR2 is YYNGEE. About this clonotype: Its matching antigen is unknown.

After 5'RACE with constant-segment primers, TCR alpha and TCR beta cDNA libraries carrying sample barcodes and UMIs were obtained. Each CDR3 protein gets one entry after TCRdb re-called the 5' RACE reads with MiXCR. The sample shows 300,000 to 400,000 distinct CDR3 sequences, roughly 14% of them seen only once. The V gene is TRBV9, the J gene TRBJ1-6; a weak D match, TRBD1 (5 bases). The origin of this receptor is a man younger than 35 who had mild COVID-19 (a few samples of this study predate the infection). Cell type and time point are not known. Sequenced: PBMCs or a T cell subset sorted from them (not recorded which). The CDR3 region has the DNA TGTGCCGCGGGGAGGGGCGGGAGAGTTTCACCCCTCCACTTT. This translates into CAAGRGGRVSPLHF. The variable domain in full, completed from reference TRBV9 and TRBJ1-6, reads DSGVTQTPKHLITATGQRVTLRCSPRSGDLSVYWYQQSLDQGLQFLIQYYNGEERAKGNILERFSAQQFPDLHSELNLSSLELGDSALYFCAAGRGGRVSPLHFGNGTRLTVT.